The table lists the clone carrying this T cell receptor (beta chain) with many counts. Next came a second PCR, run for about 6 to 12 cycles, which used a sample-barcoded 5' primer along with a J-beta primer mix. With 12 random nucleotides, a template-switch adaptor tagged each individual cDNA molecule. MiXCR was run by TCRdb on the 5' RACE reads, yielding one entry per CDR3 protein. The sample lists more than 800,000 distinct CDR3 sequences; 29% were seen once. The data derive from a study of blood T cells in healthy people across ages. The germline V gene has CDR1 SGHTA and CDR2 FQGNSA. V was clipped by 1 base and J by 6 bases; unmatched bases: 8. The CDR3 is 17 residues long. Isolation per sample recovered at least 7 million PBMCs.

This sequence was found in a woman older than 75 in good health. This rearrangement joins TRBV7-2 to TRBJ2-1, with 11 bases matching TRBD2. Material for sequencing was blood. CDR3 loop: CASSLGVLAGGRNEQFF. In DNA, the CDR3 is TGTGCCAGCAGCTTAGGGGTCCTAGCGGGGGGCCGCAATGAGCAGTTCTTC.